This TCR beta chain was identified in a study of response to subunit inactivated influenza vaccine (dated by TCRdb to between 2017 and 2018). At the level of the whole study: To follow how T cells responded to a trivalent subunit inactivated influenza vaccine, the researchers relied on deep quantitative profiling of the T cell receptor repertoire. On the study overall, not on this receptor specifically: According to the authors, only a limited number of new T cells may be recruited by each seasonal influenza vaccination.

V ends up 1 base short and J 1 base short, with an unmatched junction base count of 3. CDR1 and CDR2, looked up from the germline V gene (reference sequence), are DFQATT and SNEGSKA. The CDR3 covers 16 residues, taking in both the cysteine and the phenylalanine. Kept here is only the CDR3 DNA, which spans 48 bases and is read in frame from base 1. Library preparation employed RT-PCR. TCRdb shows the sequencer as Illumina HiSeq 2500. Using fastp at Q25 and MiXCR, TCRdb reprocessed the public reads and kept productive beta chains. Every distinct CDR3 protein forms one entry, paired with its most common genes and DNA. In all, the sample holds hundreds of thousands of distinct CDR3 sequences, and approximately 15% of those were seen once. Clones ranked in the top ten supply 6% to 7% of the sample. This clonotype occurred a few times. Its antigen remains undetermined. The sample holds no much larger clone one base away, and base qualities are not on file.

The receptor was isolated from a man in his fifties who received an inactivated influenza vaccine. Donor details come from another sample of the same person, matched by shared clones. The sequence joins TRBV20-1 to TRBJ2-5; 13 central nucleotides agree with TRBD2. This material consisted of PBMCs from blood, taken less than 15 days before vaccination. Here the CDR3 is given as CSARGTSGSRQETQYF. DNA sequence: TGCAGTGCTAGAGGGACTAGCGGGAGTCGCCAAGAGACCCAGTACTTC.